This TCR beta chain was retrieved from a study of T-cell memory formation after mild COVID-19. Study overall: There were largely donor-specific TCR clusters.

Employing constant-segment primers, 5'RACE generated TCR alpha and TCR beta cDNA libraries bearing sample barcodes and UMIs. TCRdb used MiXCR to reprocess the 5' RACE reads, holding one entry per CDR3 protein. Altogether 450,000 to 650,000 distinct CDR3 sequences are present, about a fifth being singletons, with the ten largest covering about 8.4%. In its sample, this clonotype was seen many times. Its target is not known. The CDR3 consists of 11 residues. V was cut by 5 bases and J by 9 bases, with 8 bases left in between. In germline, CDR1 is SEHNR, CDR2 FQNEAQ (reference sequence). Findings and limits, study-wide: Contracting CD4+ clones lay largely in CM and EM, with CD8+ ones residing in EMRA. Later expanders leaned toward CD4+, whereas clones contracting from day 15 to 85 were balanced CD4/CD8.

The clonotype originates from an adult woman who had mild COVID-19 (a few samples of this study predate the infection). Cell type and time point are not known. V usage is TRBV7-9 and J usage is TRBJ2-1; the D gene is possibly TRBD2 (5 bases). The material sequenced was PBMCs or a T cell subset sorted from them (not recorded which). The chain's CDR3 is CASSPAVEQFF. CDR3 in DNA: TGTGCCAGCAGCCCAGCGGTTGAGCAGTTCTTC.